The present T cell receptor (beta chain) was sequenced within a study of blood T cell repertoires in COVID-19. Study details: PBMCs, B-cell-depleted T cells, or T cells were the source of the cDNA or gDNA that made up the material.

Some clones are missing from TCRdb's copy, which holds only in-frame ones; the method was immunoSEQ multiplex PCR. Of about 180,000 clones listed, 86% were seen once; the top ten hold about 9.6%. Ages ranged from about 18 to 89 years, with residence in fewer than 25 US areas. A few counts support this clone. Sequenced: PBMCs or T cells enriched from blood (not recorded which). This clonotype was obtained from a woman aged 30 to 39 who had recovered from COVID-19.

The DNA for the CDR3 is TGTGCCAGCAGCCCGGGGACTAGCGGGACCACCGGGGAGCTGTTTTTT. Amino acids: CASSPGTSGTTGELFF. This chain uses TRBV11-3 with TRBJ2-2, with 13 bases aligning to TRBD2. The CDR3 extends over 16 amino acids. In germline, CDR1 is SGHNT, CDR2 YENEEA. V lost 5 bases, J lost 4 bases, and 4 bases stayed unmatched.